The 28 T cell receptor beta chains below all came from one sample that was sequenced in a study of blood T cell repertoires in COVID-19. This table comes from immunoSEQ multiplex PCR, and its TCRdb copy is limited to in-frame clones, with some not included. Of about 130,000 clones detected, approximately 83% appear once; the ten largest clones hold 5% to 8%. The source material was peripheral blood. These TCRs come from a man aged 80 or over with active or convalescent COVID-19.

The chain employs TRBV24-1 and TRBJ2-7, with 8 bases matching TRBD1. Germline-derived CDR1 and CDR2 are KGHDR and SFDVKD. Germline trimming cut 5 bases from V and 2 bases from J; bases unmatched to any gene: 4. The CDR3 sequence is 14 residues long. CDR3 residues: CATSAPGGPYEQYF. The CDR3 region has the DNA TGTGCCACCAGTGCCCCAGGGGGCCCCTACGAGCAGTACTTC.

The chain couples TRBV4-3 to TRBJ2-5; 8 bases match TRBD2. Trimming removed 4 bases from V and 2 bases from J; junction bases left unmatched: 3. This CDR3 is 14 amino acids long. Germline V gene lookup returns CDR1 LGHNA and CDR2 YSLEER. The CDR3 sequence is CASSRIAGQETQYF. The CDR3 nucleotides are TGCGCCAGCAGCCGGATAGCGGGGCAAGAGACCCAGTACTTC.

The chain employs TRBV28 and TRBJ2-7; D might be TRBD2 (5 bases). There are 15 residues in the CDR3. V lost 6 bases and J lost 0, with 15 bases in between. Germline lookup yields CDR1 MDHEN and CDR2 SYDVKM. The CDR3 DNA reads TGTGCCAGCAGCGGTCCGGGGTGGGGCTCCTACGAGCAGTACTTC. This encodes CASSGPGWGSYEQYF.

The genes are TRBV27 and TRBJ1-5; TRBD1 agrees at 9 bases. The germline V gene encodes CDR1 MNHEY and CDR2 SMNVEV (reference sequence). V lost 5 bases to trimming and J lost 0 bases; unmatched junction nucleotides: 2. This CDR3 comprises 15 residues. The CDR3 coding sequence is TGTGCCAGCAGTCCGGGACAGGGTAGCAATCAGCCCCAGCATTTT. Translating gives CASSPGQGSNQPQHF.

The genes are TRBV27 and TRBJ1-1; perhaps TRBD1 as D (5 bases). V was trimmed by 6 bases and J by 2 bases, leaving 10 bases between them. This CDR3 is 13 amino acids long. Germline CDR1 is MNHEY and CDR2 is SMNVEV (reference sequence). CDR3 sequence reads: CASSATVNTEAFF. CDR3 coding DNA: TGTGCCAGCAGCGCGACAGTTAACACTGAAGCTTTCTTT.

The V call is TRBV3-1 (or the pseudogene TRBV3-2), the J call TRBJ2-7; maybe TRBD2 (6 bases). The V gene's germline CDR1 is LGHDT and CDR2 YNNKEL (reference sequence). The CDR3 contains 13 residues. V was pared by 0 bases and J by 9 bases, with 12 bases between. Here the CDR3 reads CASSQDFGRRQYF. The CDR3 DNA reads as TGTGCCAGCAGCCAAGATTTCGGGAGAAGGCAGTACTTC.

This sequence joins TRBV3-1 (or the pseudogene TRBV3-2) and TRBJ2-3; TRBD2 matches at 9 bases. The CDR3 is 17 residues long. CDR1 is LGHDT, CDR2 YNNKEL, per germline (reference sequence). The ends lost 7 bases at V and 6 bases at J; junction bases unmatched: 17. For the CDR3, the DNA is TGTGCCAGCACCGAACTCGGTAGCGGGGGCGAGAGGGATACGCAGTATTTT. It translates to CASTELGSGGERDTQYF.

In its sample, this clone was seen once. The CDR3 loop reads CASSEITGQRTEAFF. The CDR3, as DNA: TGTGCCAGCAGTGAAATCACAGGACAGAGGACTGAAGCTTTCTTT. This chain joins TRBV6-1 and TRBJ1-1; D is possibly TRBD1 (6 bases). V lost 2 bases and J lost 5, with 15 bases in between. The CDR3 has 15 amino acids. The germline gives CDR1 MNHNS, CDR2 SASEGT.

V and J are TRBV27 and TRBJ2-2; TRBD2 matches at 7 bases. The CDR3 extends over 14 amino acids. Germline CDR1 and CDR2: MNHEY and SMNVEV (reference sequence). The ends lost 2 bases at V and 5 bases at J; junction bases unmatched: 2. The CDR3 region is CASSLELATGELFF. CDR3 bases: TGTGCCAGCAGTTTAGAACTAGCGACCGGGGAGCTGTTTTTT.

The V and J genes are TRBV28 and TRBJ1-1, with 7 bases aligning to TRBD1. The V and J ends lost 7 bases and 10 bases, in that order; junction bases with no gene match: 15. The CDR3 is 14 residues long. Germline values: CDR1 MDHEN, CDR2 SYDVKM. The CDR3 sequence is CASTLADRVKTAFF. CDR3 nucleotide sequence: TGTGCCAGCACCCTCGCAGACAGGGTAAAGACAGCTTTCTTT.

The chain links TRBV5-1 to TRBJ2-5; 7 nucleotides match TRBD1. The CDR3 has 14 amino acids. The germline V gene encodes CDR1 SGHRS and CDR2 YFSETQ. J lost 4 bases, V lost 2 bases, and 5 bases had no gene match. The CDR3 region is CASSLNRGGETQYF. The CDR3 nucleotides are TGCGCCAGCAGCTTAAACAGGGGCGGAGAGACCCAGTACTTC.

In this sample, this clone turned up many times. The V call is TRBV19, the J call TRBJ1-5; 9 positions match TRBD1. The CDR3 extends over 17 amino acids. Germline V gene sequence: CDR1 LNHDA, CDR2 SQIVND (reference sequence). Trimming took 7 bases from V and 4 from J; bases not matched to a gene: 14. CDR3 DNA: TGTGCCAGTACCCCGGGACAGGGAAGTGGACTTAATCAGCCCCAGCATTTT. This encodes CASTPGQGSGLNQPQHF.

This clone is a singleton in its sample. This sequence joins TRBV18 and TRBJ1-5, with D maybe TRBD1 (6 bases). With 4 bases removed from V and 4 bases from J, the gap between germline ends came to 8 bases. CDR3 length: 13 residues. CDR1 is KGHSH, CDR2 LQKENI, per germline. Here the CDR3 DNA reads TGTGCCAGCTCACGGGACACGAATCAGCCCCAGCATTTT. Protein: CASSRDTNQPQHF.

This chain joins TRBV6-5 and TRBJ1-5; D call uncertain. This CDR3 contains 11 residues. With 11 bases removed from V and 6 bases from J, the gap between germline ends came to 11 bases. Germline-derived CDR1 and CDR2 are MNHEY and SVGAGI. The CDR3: CASREFQPQHF. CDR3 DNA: TGTGCCTCTAGGGAGTTTCAGCCCCAGCATTTT.

CDR3 loop: CASSSGQGSNQPQHF. DNA of the CDR3: TGTGCCAGCAGTTCCGGACAGGGAAGCAATCAGCCCCAGCATTTT. The chain combines TRBV7-2 with TRBJ1-5, with 8 bases matching TRBD1. Germline loops: CDR1 SGHTA, CDR2 FQGNSA. This CDR3 region has 15 residues. The junction had 5 bases not matched to a gene; V was cut back by 6 bases and J by 1 base. Using reference TRBV7-2 and TRBJ1-5 for the parts outside the CDR3, the full variable domain is GAGVSQSPSNKVTEKGKDVELRCDPISGHTALYWYRQSLGQGLEFLIYFQGNSAPDKSGLPSDRFSAERTGGSVSTLTIQRTQQEDSAVYLCASSSGQGSNQPQHFGDGTRLSIL.

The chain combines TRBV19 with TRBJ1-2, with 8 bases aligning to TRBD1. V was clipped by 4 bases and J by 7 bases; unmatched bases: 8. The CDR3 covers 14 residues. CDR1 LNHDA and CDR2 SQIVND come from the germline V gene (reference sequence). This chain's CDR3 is CASSSEGTGGGYTF. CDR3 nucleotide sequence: TGTGCCAGTAGTAGCGAGGGGACAGGCGGTGGCTACACCTTC. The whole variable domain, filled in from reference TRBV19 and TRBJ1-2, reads DGGITQSPKYLFRKEGQNVTLSCEQNLNHDAMYWYRQDPGQGLRLIYYSQIVNDFQKGDIAEGYSVSREKKESFPLTVTSAQKNPTAFYLCASSSEGTGGGYTFGSGTRLTVV.

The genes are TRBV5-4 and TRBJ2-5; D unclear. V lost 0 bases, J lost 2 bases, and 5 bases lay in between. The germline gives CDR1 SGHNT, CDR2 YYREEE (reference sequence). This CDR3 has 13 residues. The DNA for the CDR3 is TGTGCCAGCAGCTTGGGGCAGCAAGAGACCCAGTACTTC. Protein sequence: CASSLGQQETQYF.

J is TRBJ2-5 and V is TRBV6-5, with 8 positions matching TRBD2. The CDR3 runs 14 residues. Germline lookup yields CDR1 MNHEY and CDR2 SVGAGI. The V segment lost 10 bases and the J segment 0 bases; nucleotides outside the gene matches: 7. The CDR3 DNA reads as TGTGCCACCCGACTAGCGACCTACCAAGAGACCCAGTACTTC. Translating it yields CATRLATYQETQYF.

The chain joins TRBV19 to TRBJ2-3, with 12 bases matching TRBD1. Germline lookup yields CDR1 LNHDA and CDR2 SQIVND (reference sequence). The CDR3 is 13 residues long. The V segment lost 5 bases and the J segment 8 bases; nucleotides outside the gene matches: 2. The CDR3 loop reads CASSLGQGATQYF. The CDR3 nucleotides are TGTGCCAGTAGTTTGGGACAGGGGGCTACGCAGTATTTT.

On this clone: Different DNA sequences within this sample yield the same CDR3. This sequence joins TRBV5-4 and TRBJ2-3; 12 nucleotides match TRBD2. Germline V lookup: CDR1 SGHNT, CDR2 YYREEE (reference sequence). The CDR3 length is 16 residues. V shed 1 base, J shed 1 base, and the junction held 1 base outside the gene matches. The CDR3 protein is CASSLRLAGGTDTQYF. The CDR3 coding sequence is TGTGCCAGCAGCTTGAGACTAGCGGGGGGCACAGATACGCAGTATTTT.

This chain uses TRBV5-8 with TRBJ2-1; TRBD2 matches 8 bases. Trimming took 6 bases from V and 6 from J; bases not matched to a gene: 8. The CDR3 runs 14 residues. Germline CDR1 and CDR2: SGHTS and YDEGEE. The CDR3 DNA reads TGTGCCAGCACGGACGGGAGGGTCGGCAATGAGCAGTTCTTC. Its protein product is CASTDGRVGNEQFF.

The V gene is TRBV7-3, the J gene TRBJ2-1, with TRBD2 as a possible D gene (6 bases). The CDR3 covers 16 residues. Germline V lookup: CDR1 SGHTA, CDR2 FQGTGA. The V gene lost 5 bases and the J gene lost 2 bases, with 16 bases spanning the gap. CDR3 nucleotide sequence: TGTGCCAGCAGCCCCCAGGTGGGGGAGGCCTACAATGAGCAGTTCTTC. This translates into CASSPQVGEAYNEQFF.

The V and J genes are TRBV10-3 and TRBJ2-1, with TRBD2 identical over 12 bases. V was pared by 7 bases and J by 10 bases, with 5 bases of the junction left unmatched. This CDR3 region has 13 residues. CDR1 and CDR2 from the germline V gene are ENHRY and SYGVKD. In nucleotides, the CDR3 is TGTGCCATCACACGGACTAGCGGGGACGAGCAGTTCTTC. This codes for CAITRTSGDEQFF.

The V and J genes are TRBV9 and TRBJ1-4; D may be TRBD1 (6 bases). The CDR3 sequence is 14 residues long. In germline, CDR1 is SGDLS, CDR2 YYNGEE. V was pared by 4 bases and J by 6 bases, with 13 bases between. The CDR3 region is CASSPGHGDEKLFF. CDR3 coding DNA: TGTGCCAGCAGCCCGGGACACGGGGATGAAAAACTGTTTTTT.

CDR3 sequence (DNA): TGTGCCAGCAGCCGCGACAGGGGGCCGGGAGAGACCCAGTACTTC. It yields the protein CASSRDRGPGETQYF. V gene TRBV11-3 combines with J gene TRBJ2-5; 10 bases are shared with TRBD1. Germline CDR1 is SGHNT and CDR2 is YENEEA. V gave up 5 bases and J gave up 4 bases; unmatched junction bases: 7. The length of the CDR3 is 15 residues.

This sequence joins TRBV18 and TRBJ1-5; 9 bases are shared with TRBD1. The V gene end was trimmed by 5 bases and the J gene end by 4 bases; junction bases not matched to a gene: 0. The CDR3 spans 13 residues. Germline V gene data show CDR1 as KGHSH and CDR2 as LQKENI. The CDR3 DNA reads TGTGCCAGCTCAGGACAGGGGAATCAGCCCCAGCATTTT. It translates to CASSGQGNQPQHF.

The CDR3 reads CASSPGTSGPRNEQFF. CDR3 sequence (DNA): TGTGCCAGCAGCCCCGGGACTAGCGGGCCTAGGAATGAGCAGTTCTTC. The chain couples TRBV5-4 to TRBJ2-1; 12 bases are a match to TRBD2. The V segment lost 4 bases and the J segment 7 bases; nucleotides outside the gene matches: 9. CDR3 size: 16 residues. CDR1 is SGHNT, CDR2 YYREEE, per germline (reference sequence).

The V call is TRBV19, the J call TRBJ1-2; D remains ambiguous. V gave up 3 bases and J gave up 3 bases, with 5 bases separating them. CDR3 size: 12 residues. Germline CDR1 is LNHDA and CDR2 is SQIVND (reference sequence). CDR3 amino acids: CASSISDYGYTF. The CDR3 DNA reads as TGTGCCAGTAGTATTAGTGACTATGGCTACACCTTC.